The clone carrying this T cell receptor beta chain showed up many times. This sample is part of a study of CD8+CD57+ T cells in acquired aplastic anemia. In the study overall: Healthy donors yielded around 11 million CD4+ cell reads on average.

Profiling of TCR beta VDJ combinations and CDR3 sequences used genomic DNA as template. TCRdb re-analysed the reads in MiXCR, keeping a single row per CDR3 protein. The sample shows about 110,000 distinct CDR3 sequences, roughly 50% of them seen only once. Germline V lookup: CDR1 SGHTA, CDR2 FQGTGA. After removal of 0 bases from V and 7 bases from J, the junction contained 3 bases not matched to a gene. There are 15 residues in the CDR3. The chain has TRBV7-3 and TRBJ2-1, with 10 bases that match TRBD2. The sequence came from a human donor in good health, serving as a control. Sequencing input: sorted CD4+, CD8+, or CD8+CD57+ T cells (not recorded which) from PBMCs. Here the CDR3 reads CASSLTSGGLNEQFF. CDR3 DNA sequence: TGTGCCAGCAGCTTAACTAGCGGGGGGCTGAATGAGCAGTTCTTC.